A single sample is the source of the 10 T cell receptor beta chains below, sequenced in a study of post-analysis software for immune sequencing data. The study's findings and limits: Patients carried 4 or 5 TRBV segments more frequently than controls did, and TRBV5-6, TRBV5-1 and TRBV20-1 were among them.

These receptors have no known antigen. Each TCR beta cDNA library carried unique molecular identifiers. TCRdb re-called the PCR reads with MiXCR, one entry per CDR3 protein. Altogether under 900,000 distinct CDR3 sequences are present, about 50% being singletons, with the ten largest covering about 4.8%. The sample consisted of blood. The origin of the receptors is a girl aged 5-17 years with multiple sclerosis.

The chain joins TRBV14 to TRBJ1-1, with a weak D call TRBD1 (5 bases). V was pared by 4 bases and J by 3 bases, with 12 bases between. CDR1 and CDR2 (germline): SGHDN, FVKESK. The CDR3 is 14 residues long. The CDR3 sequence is CASSRVRGDTEAFF. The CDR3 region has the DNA TGTGCCAGCAGCCGGGTAAGAGGGGACACTGAAGCTTTCTTT.

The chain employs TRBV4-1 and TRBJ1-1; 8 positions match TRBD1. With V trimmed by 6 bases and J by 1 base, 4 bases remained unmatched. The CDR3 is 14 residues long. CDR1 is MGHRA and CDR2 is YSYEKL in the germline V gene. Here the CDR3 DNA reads TGCGCCAGCAGAGACGACAGGGGGAACACTGAAGCTTTCTTT. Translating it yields CASRDDRGNTEAFF.

The DNA of the CDR3 is TGCAGCGTTGAAGTGACGGGTATGAAAGCTTTCTTT. Translating it yields CSVEVTGMKAFF. V and J are TRBV29-1 and TRBJ1-1; D gene unclear. This CDR3 spans 12 amino acids. With 1 base removed from V and 9 bases from J, the gap between germline ends came to 12 bases. The germline gives CDR1 SQVTM, CDR2 ANQGSEA.

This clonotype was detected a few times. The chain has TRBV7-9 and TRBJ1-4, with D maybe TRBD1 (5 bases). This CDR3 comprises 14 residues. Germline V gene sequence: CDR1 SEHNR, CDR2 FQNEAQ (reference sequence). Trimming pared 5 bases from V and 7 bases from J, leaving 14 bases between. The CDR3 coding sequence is TGTGCCAGCAGCCGACGGGGCGATGGTGAAAAACTGTTTTTT. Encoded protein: CASSRRGDGEKLFF.

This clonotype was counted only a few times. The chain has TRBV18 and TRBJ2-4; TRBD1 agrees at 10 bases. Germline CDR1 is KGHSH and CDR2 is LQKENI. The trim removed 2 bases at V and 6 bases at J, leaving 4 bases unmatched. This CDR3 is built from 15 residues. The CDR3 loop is CASSPGTGDRNIQYF. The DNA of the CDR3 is TGTGCCAGCTCACCAGGGACAGGGGATAGAAACATTCAGTACTTC.

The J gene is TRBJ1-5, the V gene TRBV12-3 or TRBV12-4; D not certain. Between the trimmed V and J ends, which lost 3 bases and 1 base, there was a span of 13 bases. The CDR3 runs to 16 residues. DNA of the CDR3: TGTGCCAGCAGTTTTAGGTCAACTCTAAGCAATCAGCCCCAGCATTTT. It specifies CASSFRSTLSNQPQHF.

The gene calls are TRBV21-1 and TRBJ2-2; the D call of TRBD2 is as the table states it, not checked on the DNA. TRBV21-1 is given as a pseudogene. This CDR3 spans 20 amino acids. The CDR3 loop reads CASSKKGGLAGESASGELFF. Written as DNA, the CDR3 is TGTGCCAGCAGCAAAAAGGGGGGACTAGCGGGAGAAAGTGCGTCCGGGGAGCTGTTTTTT.

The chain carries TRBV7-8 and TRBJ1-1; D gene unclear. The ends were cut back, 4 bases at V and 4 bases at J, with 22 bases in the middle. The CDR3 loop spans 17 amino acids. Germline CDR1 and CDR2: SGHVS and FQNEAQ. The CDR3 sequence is CASSSPTGIASGTEAFF. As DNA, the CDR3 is TGTGCCAGCAGCTCTCCTACTGGAATCGCCTCGGGCACTGAAGCTTTCTTT.

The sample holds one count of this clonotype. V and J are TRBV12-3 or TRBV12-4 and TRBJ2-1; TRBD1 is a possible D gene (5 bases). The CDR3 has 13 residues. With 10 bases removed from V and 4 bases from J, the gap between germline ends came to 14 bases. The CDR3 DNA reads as TGTGCCATCTCCTGGGGCTTATACAATGAGCAGTTCTTC. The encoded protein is CAISWGLYNEQFF.

The CDR3 spells CASSSLDLAGNEQFF. CDR3 DNA sequence: TGTGCCAGCAGCTCCTTGGACTTAGCGGGCAATGAGCAGTTCTTC. The chain links TRBV7-2 to TRBJ2-1; 7 positions match TRBD2. Germline V CDR1 and CDR2: SGHTA, FQGNSA. CDR3 size: 15 residues. J was trimmed by 6 bases and V by 4 bases; bases with no gene match: 9.